The rows below give T cell receptor beta chains drawn from one sample of a study of human T cells and chemical hapten exposure. TCRdb called the RACE reads again in MiXCR, with one record for every CDR3 protein. The sample records over 130,000 distinct CDR3 sequences, 12% being singletons. The sequences come from whole blood, collected in connection with sensitization to the hapten diphenylcyclopropenone (DPC). These receptors were obtained from a woman aged 50 to 60 with alopecia areata. Some clones in this sample may be carry-over from other donors' samples. CDR3s include the opening cysteine and the closing phenylalanine or tryptophan. Where a row states a size, it is once, few, many or the class of an expanded clone; other rows omit it.

V: TRBV27
J: TRBJ2-3
size: -
CDR3: CASSLAVGDTQYF

V: TRBV6-5
J: TRBJ2-7
size: few
CDR3: CASSSAGPGSEQYF

V: TRBV19
J: TRBJ2-3
size: many
CDR3: CASSIGLAGDTDTQYF

V: TRBV29-1
J: TRBJ1-1
size: few
CDR3: CSVDTSLNTEAFF

V: TRBV11-2
J: TRBJ2-7
size: few
CDR3: CATTRDFAYEQYF

V: TRBV6-2/TRBV6-3
J: TRBJ1-5
size: -
CDR3: CASNSGQGAGNQPQHF

V: TRBV29-1
J: TRBJ2-7
size: many
CDR3: CSVEGQGYEQYF

V: TRBV21-1
J: TRBJ1-5
size: -
CDR3: CASIFTVPQHF

V: TRBV11-2
J: TRBJ2-1
size: -
CDR3: CASSGDSNEQFF

V: TRBV6-5
J: TRBJ1-5
size: -
CDR3: CASRSGGIGNQPQHF

V: TRBV29-1
J: TRBJ2-1
size: -
CDR3: CSVELGYNEQFF